This TCR beta chain derives from a study of T cells in Graves' hyperthyroidism and ophthalmopathy. Notes on this clonotype: Antigen unknown.

Amplification of TCR beta CDR3 regions used RNA as the template. A set of HTBI primers served as the primers for a first-round RT-PCR of the TCR CDR3. MiXCR, run by TCRdb on the multiplex PCR reads, gives a single entry per CDR3 protein. This sample has some 690,000 distinct CDR3 sequences, with 15% to 20% found just once. The study, taken as a whole, reports: Using 13 V-J features, a model discriminated ophthalmopathy from stable hyperthyroidism. Most clonotypes expanded in thyroid above 0.001 were likewise present in blood. In validation, the model predicted ophthalmopathy. These predictions came a median approximately 6.5 months before onset.

Germline CDR1 is PRHDT and CDR2 is FYEKMQ (reference sequence). The V and J ends lost 4 bases and 3 bases, in that order; junction bases with no gene match: 6. This CDR3 contains 15 residues. Clinical symptoms, serum thyroxine and TRAb, thyroid ultrasound and orbital computed tomography together formed the diagnostic basis. Sequencing was carried out using blood. The sequence was collected from a man in his fifties with Graves' hyperthyroidism. The chain uses TRBV13 and TRBJ1-5; 7 nucleotides match TRBD1. The CDR3 protein is CASSSQGGINQPQHF. CDR3 nucleotides: TGTGCCAGCAGCTCTCAGGGGGGAATCAATCAGCCCCAGCATTTT. Filled out from reference TRBV13 and TRBJ1-5, the complete variable domain reads AAGVIQSPRHLIKEKRETATLKCYPIPRHDTVYWYQQGPGQDPQFLISFYEKMQSDKGSIPDRFSAQQFSDYHSELNMSSLELGDSALYFCASSSQGGINQPQHFGDGTRLSIL.